One and the same sample provided the 5 T cell receptor beta chains below, sequenced in a study of CD8+ T cells in alopecia areata. Treatment reported: oral pan-JAK inhibitor, 5-10 mg twice daily. Specimens obtained from alopecia areata patients comprised lesional scalp punch biopsies and peripheral blood. RNA was extracted and reverse transcribed into cDNA as the sequencing template. The data were produced by immunoSEQ multiplex PCR, yet TCRdb's version contains in-frame clones alone and is incomplete. Here the sample spans 15,000 to 20,000 clones, 59% being singletons. The sample was skin, taken at week 4, from a patient treated with tofacitinib. The receptors come from a human donor with alopecia areata.

The sample holds a few counts of this clone. The rearrangement uses TRBV6-5 and TRBJ1-5; D gene unclear. Germline CDR1 and CDR2: MNHEY and SVGAGI. Trimming stripped 6 bases from V and 3 bases from J, with 12 bases between. The CDR3 sequence is 14 residues long. The CDR3 region is CASRGPGVNQPQHF. Written as DNA, the CDR3 is TGTGCCAGCAGGGGTCCTGGGGTCAATCAGCCCCAGCATTTT.

The chain joins TRBV29-1 to TRBJ2-1; no firm D call. CDR3 length: 10 residues. V was pared by 7 bases and J by 5 bases, with 6 bases between. Germline V CDR1 and CDR2: SQVTM, ANQGSEA. CDR3: CSARNNEQFF. For the CDR3, the DNA is TGCAGCGCCCGGAACAATGAGCAGTTCTTC.

In its sample, this clone was seen a few times. This sequence joins TRBV30 and TRBJ1-6; D may be TRBD1 (6 bases). This CDR3 region has 13 residues. The V gene's germline CDR1 is GTSNPN and CDR2 SVGIG (reference sequence). V dropped 5 bases and J dropped 4 bases, with 9 bases sitting between them. The CDR3 region has the DNA TGTGCCTGGGGGGGCCCGTATAATTCACCCCTCCACTTT. Translation: CAWGGPYNSPLHF.

J is TRBJ1-1 and V is TRBV27; D may be TRBD1 (5 bases). CDR3 length: 18 amino acids. Germline V CDR1 and CDR2: MNHEY, SMNVEV (reference sequence). V was trimmed by 2 bases and J by 5 bases, leaving 24 bases between them. CDR3 region: CASSLISGWGSRRTEAFF. CDR3 in DNA: TGTGCCAGCAGTTTAATCTCGGGTTGGGGGTCCAGAAGGACTGAAGCTTTCTTT.

The chain combines TRBV7-2 with TRBJ2-3; 11 nucleotides align to TRBD2. Germline lookup yields CDR1 SGHTA and CDR2 FQGNSA. V was pared by 5 bases and J by 6 bases, with 13 bases of the junction left unmatched. CDR3 size: 17 residues. CDR3 residues: CASSPRIAGGPVDTQYF. The CDR3 coding sequence is TGTGCCAGCAGCCCCAGAATAGCGGGGGGGCCGGTGGATACGCAGTATTTT.